This TCR beta chain stems from a study of blood T cell repertoires in COVID-19. About the research overall: Samples representing acute and convalescent COVID-19 were sourced from the United States, Italy and Spain. T cells, B-cell-depleted T cells, or PBMCs supplied cDNA or gDNA.

This clone was found a few times. Clones were read by immunoSEQ multiplex PCR, and TCRdb kept only the in-frame ones, dropping some. Among 200,000 or so clones listed, 88% were seen once. CDR3 length: 13 amino acids. Germline V CDR1 and CDR2: SGHDT, YYEEEE. V lost 4 bases to trimming and J lost 8 bases, with 15 bases between them. Recruits, aged roughly 18 to 100 years, lived in under 25 US areas. The TCR originated in a woman aged 25 to 39 who had recovered from COVID-19. Sequenced input: PBMCs or T cells enriched from blood (not recorded which). This chain links TRBV5-6 with TRBJ1-2; tentative D call: TRBD1 (5 bases). The CDR3 sequence is CASSLDIPGGYTF. CDR3 nucleotide sequence: TGTGCCAGCAGCCTGGACATTCCGGGGGGCTACACCTTC.